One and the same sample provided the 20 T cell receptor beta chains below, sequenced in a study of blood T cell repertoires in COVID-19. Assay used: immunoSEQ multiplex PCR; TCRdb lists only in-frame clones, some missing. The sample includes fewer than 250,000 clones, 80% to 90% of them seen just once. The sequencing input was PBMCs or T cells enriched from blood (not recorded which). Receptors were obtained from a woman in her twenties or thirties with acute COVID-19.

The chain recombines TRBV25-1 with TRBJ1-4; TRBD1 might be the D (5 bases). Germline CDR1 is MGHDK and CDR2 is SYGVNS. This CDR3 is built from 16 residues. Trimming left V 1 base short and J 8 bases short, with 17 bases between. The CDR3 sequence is CASSEWPGGLGEKLFF. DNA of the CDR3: TGTGCCAGCAGTGAATGGCCCGGGGGACTGGGCGAAAAACTGTTTTTT.

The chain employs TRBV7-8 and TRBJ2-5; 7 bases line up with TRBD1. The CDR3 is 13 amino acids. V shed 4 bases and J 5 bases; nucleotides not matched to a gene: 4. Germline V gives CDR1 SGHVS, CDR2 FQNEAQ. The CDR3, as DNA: TGTGCCAGCAGCTCGACCAGGGGGGAGACCCAGTACTTC. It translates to CASSSTRGETQYF.

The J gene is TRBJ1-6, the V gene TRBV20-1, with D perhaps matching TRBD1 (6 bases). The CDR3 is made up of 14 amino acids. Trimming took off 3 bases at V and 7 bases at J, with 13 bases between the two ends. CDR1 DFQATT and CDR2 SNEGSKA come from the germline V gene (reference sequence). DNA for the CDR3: TGCAGTGCTAGTTACGAAGGGGGAAATTCACCCCTCCACTTT. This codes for CSASYEGGNSPLHF.

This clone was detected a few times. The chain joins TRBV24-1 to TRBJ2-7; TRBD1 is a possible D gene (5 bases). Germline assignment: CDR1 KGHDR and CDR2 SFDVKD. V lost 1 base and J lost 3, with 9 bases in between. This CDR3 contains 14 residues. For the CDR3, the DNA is TGTGCCACCAGTGATTTTTGGGGCCGCTACGAGCAGTACTTC. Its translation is CATSDFWGRYEQYF.

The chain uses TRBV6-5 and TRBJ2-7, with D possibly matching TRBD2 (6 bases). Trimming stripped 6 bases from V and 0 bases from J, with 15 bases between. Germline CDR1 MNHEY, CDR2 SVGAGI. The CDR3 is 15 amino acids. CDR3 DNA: TGTGCCAGCAGCTTAGCGGAGCCGAGCTCCTACGAGCAGTACTTC. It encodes CASSLAEPSSYEQYF.

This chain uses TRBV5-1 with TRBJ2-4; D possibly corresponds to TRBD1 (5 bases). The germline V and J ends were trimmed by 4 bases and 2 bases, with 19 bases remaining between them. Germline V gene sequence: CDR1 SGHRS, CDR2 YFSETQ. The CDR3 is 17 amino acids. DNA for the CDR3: TGCGCCAGCAGCCAAGAGCCGCAGGGAATGACCAAAAACATTCAGTACTTC. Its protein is CASSQEPQGMTKNIQYF.

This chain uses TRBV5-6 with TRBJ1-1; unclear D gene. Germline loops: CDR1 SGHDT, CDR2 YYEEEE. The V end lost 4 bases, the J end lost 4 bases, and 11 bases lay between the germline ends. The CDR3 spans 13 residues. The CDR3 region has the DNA TGTGCCAGCAGCCCGGAGGGTCTCACTGAAGCTTTCTTT. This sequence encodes CASSPEGLTEAFF.

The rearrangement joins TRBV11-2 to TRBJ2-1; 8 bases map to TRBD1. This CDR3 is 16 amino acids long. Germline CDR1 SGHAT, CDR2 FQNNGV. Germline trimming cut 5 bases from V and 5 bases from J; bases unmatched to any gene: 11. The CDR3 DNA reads TGTGCCAGCAGCCCAACGGGACAGGTTAATGACAATGAGCAGTTCTTC. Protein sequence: CASSPTGQVNDNEQFF. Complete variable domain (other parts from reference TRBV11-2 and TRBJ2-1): EAGVAQSPRYKIIEKRQSVAFWCNPISGHATLYWYQQILGQGPKLLIQFQNNGVVDDSQLPKDRFSAERLKGVDSTLKIQPAKLEDSAVYLCASSPTGQVNDNEQFFGPGTRLTVL.

The CDR3 bases are TGCAGCGCCGGGCTTTCCGGACAGGGGTCCTCCTACGAGCAGTACTTC. The encoded protein is CSAGLSGQGSSYEQYF. The chain uses TRBV29-1 and TRBJ2-7; TRBD1 matches at 9 bases. This CDR3 spans 16 amino acids. With V trimmed by 7 bases and J by 0 bases, 13 bases remained unmatched. CDR1 and CDR2 (germline): SQVTM, ANQGSEA.

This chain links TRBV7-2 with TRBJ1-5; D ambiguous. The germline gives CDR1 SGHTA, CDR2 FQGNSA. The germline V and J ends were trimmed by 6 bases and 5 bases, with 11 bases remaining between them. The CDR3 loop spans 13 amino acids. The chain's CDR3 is CASSKERDQPQHF. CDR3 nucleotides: TGTGCCAGCAGTAAGGAGAGGGATCAGCCCCAGCATTTT. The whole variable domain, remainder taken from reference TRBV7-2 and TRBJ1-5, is GAGVSQSPSNKVTEKGKDVELRCDPISGHTALYWYRQSLGQGLEFLIYFQGNSAPDKSGLPSDRFSAERTGGSVSTLTIQRTQQEDSAVYLCASSKERDQPQHFGDGTRLSIL.

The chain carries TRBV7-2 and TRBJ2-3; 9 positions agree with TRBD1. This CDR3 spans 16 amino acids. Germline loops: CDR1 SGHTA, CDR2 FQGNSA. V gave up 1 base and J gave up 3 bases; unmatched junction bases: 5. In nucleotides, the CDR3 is TGTGCCAGCAGCTTAGGTCTCGGACAGGGGACAGATACGCAGTATTTT. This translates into CASSLGLGQGTDTQYF.

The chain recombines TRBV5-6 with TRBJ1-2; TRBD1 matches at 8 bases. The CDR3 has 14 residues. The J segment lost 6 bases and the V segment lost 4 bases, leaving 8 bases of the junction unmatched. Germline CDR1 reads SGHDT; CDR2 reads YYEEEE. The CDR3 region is CASSPGIQGDGYTF. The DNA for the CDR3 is TGTGCCAGCAGCCCTGGTATACAGGGGGATGGCTACACCTTC.

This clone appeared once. The CDR3 reads CASSQDSIETGRNTIYF. The CDR3 coding sequence is TGCGCCAGCAGCCAAGATTCCATCGAGACAGGGAGAAACACCATATATTTT. The V call is TRBV4-3, the J call TRBJ1-3, with TRBD1 identical over 7 bases. This CDR3 contains 17 residues. Germline V gives CDR1 LGHNA, CDR2 YSLEER. The V segment lost 0 bases and the J segment 5 bases; nucleotides outside the gene matches: 10.

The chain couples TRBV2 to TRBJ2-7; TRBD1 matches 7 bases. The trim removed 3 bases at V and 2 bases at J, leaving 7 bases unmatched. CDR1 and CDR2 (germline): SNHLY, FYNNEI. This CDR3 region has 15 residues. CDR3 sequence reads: CASSDPATGTYEQYF. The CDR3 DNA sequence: TGTGCCAGCAGTGATCCGGCGACAGGGACCTACGAGCAGTACTTC.

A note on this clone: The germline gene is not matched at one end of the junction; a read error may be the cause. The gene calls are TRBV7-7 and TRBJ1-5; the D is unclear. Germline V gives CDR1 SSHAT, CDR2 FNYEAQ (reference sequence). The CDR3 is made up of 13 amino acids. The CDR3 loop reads CASSLDSGQPQHF. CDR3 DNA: TGTGCTAGCAGCTTAGACTCGGGTCAGCCCCAGCATTTT.

CDR3 DNA sequence: TGTGCCAGCTCACCTAGACAGGGGGCGCTCACTGAAGCTTTCTTT. As protein: CASSPRQGALTEAFF. This chain links TRBV18 with TRBJ1-1, with 10 bases matching TRBD1. The CDR3 spans 15 residues. The V gene end was trimmed by 3 bases and the J gene end by 4 bases; junction bases not matched to a gene: 5. Germline CDR1 reads KGHSH; CDR2 reads LQKENI.

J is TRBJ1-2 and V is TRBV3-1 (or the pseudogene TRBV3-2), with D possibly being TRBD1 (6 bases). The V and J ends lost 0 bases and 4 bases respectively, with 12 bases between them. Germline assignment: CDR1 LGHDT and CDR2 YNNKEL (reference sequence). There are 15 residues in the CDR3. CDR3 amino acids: CASSQDPGGGYGYTF. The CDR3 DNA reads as TGTGCCAGCAGCCAAGATCCGGGGGGCGGCTATGGCTACACCTTC.

CDR3 protein: CASSQDRDDTQYF. The CDR3 DNA is TGTGCCAGCAGCCAGGACAGGGATGATACGCAGTATTTT. The chain employs TRBV12-3 or TRBV12-4 and TRBJ2-3, with 8 bases aligning to TRBD1. The CDR3 runs 13 residues. V lost 6 bases to trimming and J lost 6 bases; unmatched junction nucleotides: 5.

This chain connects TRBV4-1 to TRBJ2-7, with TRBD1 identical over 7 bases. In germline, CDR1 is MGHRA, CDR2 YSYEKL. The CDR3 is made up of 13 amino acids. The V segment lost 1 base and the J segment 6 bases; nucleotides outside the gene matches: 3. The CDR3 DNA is TGCGCCAGCAGCCAAGGACAGGGAACCGAGCAGTACTTC. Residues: CASSQGQGTEQYF.

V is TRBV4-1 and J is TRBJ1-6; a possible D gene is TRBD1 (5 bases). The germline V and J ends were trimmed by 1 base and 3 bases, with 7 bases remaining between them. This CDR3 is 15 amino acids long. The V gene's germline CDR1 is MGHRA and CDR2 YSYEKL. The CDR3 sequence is CASSQAGLYNSPLHF. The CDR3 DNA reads TGCGCCAGCAGCCAAGCAGGGCTCTATAATTCACCCCTCCACTTT.